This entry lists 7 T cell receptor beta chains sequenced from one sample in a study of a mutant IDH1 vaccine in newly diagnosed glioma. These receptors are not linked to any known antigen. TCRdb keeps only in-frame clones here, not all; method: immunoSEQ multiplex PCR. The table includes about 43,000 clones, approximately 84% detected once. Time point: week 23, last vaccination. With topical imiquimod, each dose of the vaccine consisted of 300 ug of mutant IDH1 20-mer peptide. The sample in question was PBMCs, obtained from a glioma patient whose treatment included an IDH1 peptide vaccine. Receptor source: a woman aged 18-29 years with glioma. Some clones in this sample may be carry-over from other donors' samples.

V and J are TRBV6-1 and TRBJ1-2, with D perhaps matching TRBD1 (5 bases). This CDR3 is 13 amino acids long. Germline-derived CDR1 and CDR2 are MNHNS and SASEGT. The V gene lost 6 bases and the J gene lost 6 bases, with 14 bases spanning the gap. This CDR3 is CASRPGPLDGYTF. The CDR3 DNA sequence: TGTGCCAGCAGGCCGGGACCCCTGGATGGCTACACCTTC.

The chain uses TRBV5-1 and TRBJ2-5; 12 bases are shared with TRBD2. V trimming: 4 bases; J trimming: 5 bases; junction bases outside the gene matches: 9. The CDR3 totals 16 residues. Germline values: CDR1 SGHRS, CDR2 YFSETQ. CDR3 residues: CASSEPSGRARETQYF. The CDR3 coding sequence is TGCGCCAGCAGCGAGCCTAGCGGGAGGGCCAGGGAGACCCAGTACTTC.

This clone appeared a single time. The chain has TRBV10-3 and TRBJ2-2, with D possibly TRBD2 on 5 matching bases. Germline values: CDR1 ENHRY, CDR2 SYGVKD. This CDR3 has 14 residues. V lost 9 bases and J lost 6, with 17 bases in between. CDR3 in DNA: TGTGCCATAAGGCTCCGGCTGGGAGCCGGGGAGCTGTTTTTT. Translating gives CAIRLRLGAGELFF.

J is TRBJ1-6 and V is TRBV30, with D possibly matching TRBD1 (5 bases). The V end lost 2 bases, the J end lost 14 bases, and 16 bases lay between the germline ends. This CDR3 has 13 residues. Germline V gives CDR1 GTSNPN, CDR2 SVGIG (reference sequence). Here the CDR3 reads CAWSRAGKGTLHF. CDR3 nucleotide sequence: TGTGCCTGGAGTCGGGCAGGGAAGGGGACCCTCCACTTT.

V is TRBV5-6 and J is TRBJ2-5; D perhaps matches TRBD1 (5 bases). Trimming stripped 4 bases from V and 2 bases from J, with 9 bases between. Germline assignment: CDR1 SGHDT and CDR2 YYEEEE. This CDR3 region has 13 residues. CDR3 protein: CASSQGSQETQYF. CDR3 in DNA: TGTGCCAGCAGCCAGGGATCTCAAGAGACCCAGTACTTC.

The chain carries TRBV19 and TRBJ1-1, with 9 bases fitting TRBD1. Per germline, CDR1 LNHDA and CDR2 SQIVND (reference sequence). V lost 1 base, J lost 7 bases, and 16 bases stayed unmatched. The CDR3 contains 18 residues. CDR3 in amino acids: CASSIAHGLGTGHYEAFF. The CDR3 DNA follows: TGTGCCAGTAGTATAGCCCACGGCCTAGGGACAGGGCACTATGAAGCTTTCTTT.

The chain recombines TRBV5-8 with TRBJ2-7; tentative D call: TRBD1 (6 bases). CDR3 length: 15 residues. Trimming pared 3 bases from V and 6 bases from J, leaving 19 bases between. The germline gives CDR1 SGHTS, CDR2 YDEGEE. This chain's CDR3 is CASSWETGPAGEQYF. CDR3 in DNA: TGTGCCAGCAGCTGGGAGACAGGCCCGGCGGGCGAGCAGTACTTC.